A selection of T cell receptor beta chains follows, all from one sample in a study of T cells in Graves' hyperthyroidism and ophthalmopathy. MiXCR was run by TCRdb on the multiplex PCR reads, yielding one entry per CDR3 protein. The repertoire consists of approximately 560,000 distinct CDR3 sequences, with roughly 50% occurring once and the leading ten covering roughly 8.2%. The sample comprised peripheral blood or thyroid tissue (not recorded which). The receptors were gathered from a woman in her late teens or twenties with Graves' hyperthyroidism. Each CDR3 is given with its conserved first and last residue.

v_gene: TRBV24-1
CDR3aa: CATADGDISNQPQHF

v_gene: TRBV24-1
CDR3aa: CATSENRGSEQYF

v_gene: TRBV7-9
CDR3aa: CASSPSRGNTEAFF

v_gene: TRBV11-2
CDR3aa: CASSRSQLQYF

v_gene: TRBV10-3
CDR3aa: CAISEGREINSGANVLTF

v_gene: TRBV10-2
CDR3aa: CASSVSLREQYF

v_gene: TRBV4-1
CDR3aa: CASSLQTERNTEAFF

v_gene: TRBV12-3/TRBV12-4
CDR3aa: CASSRQERDGYTF

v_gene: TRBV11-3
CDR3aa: CASSLEFF

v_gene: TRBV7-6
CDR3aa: CASSARTGGEKLFF